Shown below are 8 T cell receptor beta chains from a single sample sequenced in a study of blood T cell repertoires in COVID-19. Sequencing was performed with immunoSEQ multiplex PCR; in TCRdb, only in-frame clones are kept and a portion is missing. The sample lists 50,000 to 75,000 clones; about 90% were seen once. Input material: peripheral blood. The receptors come from a man aged 60 to 69 with acute or convalescent COVID-19.

This clone occurred once. V gene TRBV6-1 combines with J gene TRBJ2-1; D might be TRBD1 (5 bases). Trimming took off 0 bases at V and 5 bases at J, with 14 bases between the two ends. Germline V gene data show CDR1 as MNHNS and CDR2 as SASEGT. The CDR3 consists of 16 residues. CDR3 residues: CASSEAGKPGNNEQFF. In DNA form, the CDR3 reads TGTGCCAGCAGTGAAGCTGGGAAGCCAGGGAACAATGAGCAGTTCTTC.

J is TRBJ2-3 and V is TRBV9; 9 bases are shared with TRBD1. The CDR3 covers 16 residues. Germline V lookup: CDR1 SGDLS, CDR2 YYNGEE. The V gene end was trimmed by 4 bases and the J gene end by 0 bases; junction bases not matched to a gene: 6. The CDR3 coding sequence is TGTGCCAGCAGCCCTGGACAGGGGATAAGCACAGATACGCAGTATTTT. Protein sequence: CASSPGQGISTDTQYF.

V and J are TRBV20-1 and TRBJ2-7, with D possibly matching TRBD2 (6 bases). There are 13 residues in the CDR3. The V end lost 3 bases, the J end lost 2 bases, and 11 bases lay between the germline ends. CDR1 DFQATT and CDR2 SNEGSKA come from the germline V gene (reference sequence). As DNA, the CDR3 is TGCAGTGCTAGTAGCGGATCCACCTACGAGCAGTACTTC. Protein sequence: CSASSGSTYEQYF.

V and J are TRBV29-1 and TRBJ2-7; 10 nucleotides match TRBD1. This CDR3 region has 14 residues. The ends lost 6 bases at V and 5 bases at J; junction bases unmatched: 10. Germline CDR1 SQVTM, CDR2 ANQGSEA. CDR3 residues: CSVGLTGGRDEQYF. DNA for the CDR3: TGCAGCGTAGGTTTGACAGGGGGCAGGGACGAGCAGTACTTC.

There are a few counts of this clone. This rearrangement joins TRBV19 to TRBJ1-1; 8 bases align to TRBD1. The CDR3 sequence is 14 residues long. Germline loops: CDR1 LNHDA, CDR2 SQIVND (reference sequence). V dropped 6 bases and J dropped 7; count of bases not matched to a gene: 10. The CDR3 region is CASSLLDRGGEAFF. DNA of the CDR3: TGTGCCAGTAGCCTCCTCGACAGGGGTGGTGAAGCTTTCTTT.

The CDR3 DNA sequence: TGTGCCAGCAGCCCTGGACCTCCGGGAGGAGGGACTGAAGCTTTCTTT. Its protein product is CASSPGPPGGGTEAFF. The chain couples TRBV5-4 to TRBJ1-1; unclear D gene. Germline loops: CDR1 SGHNT, CDR2 YYREEE (reference sequence). CDR3 length equals 16 residues. Trimming left V 4 bases short and J 5 bases short, with 21 bases between.

This clone was detected a few times. V is TRBV2 and J is TRBJ1-2, with D uncertain. Deletions cut 7 bases from V and 2 bases from J, with 17 bases between. The CDR3 consists of 15 residues. Germline-derived CDR1 and CDR2 are SNHLY and FYNNEI. CDR3 sequence (DNA): TGTGCCAGCACGATTCAATGGACGGGAAACTATGGCTACACCTTC. It codes for CASTIQWTGNYGYTF.

As DNA, the CDR3 is TGCAGTTCGGGGGTGAACACTGAAGCTTTCTTT. This encodes CSSGVNTEAFF. V and J are TRBV20-1 and TRBJ1-1, with D perhaps matching TRBD1 (5 bases). Germline CDR1 DFQATT, CDR2 SNEGSKA (reference sequence). The CDR3 is made up of 11 amino acids. The V end was cut by 8 bases, the J end by 0 bases, with 7 bases between.